This TCR beta chain derives from a study of blood T cells in healthy people across ages. On the study more broadly: The template switching approach captured approximately one barcoded beta molecule for every two T cells.

PCR was performed a second time for about 7 to 11 cycles using a sample-barcoded 5' primer and a J-beta primer mix. TCRdb ran MiXCR on the 5' RACE reads and lists one entry per CDR3 protein. The sample holds some 1.1 million distinct CDR3 sequences, approximately 38% seen once. Trimming left V 3 bases short and J 6 bases short, with 12 bases between. This CDR3 comprises 14 residues. Germline CDR1 reads SGHRS; CDR2 reads YFSETQ. Sequenced sample: blood. The chain has TRBV5-1 and TRBJ1-4; D uncertain. This receptor was identified in a young man in good health. The CDR3 DNA reads TGCGCCAGCAGCTCGGACGGGCATTATGAAAAACTGTTTTTT. This encodes CASSSDGHYEKLFF. Looking up the rest from reference TRBV5-1 and TRBJ1-4 gives the full variable domain: KAGVTQTPRYLIKTRGQQVTLSCSPISGHRSVSWYQQTPGQGLQFLFEYFSETQRNKGNFPGRFSGRQFSNSRSEMNVSTLELGDSALYLCASSSDGHYEKLFFGSGTQLSVL.